The sequence of this T cell receptor beta chain was determined in a study of CD8+CD57+ T cells in acquired aplastic anemia. The study, taken as a whole, reports: For CD8+ Simpson's diversity, patients and controls showed no significant difference.

Genomic DNA was employed as the template in profiling TCR beta VDJ and CDR3. MiXCR, applied by TCRdb to the reads, yields one record per CDR3 protein. The sample yields 310,000 or so distinct CDR3 sequences, under 65% seen once. Sequenced patients had shown CD8+CD57+ cell expansion by flow cytometry. Severe acquired aplastic anemia was present in every patient. This CDR3 spans 16 amino acids. Trimming took off 10 bases at V and 7 bases at J, with 23 bases between the two ends. The germline V gene encodes CDR1 SGHTA and CDR2 FQGNSA. In the case of this clonotype: Its cognate antigen is unknown.

The TCR was taken from a human donor with aplastic anemia. The specimen sequenced was sorted CD4+, CD8+, or CD8+CD57+ T cells (not recorded which) from PBMCs. The rearrangement uses TRBV7-2 and TRBJ1-6; possible D gene TRBD1, 6 bases. The CDR3 DNA reads TGTGCCACCGGCAGGGGAGGCAGGGGAATGAATTCACCCCTCCACTTT. This translates into CATGRGGRGMNSPLHF.